The rows below give T cell receptor beta chains drawn from one sample of a study of identical twins. One entry per CDR3 protein results from TCRdb running MiXCR on the 5' RACE reads. Of over 600,000 distinct CDR3 sequences in the sample, approximately 21% are singletons; the top ten hold 4.3%. These data also featured in a second study, about T cells expressing NK-cell markers.

The sequencing input was PBMCs. All receptors come from a woman under 30 in good health. CDR3s include the opening cysteine and the closing phenylalanine or tryptophan. A D gene is named only where the DNA matches it firmly. Rows may omit the clone size; those that give it use once, few, many or a size class.

j_gene	abundance	v_gene	len	d_gene	CDR3aa	CDR3nt
TRBJ2-1	few	TRBV20-1	14	TRBD1	CSARSGQDYNEQFF	TGCAGTGCTAGATCGGGACAGGACTACAATGAGCAGTTCTTC
TRBJ2-1	.	TRBV6-6	12	.	CASRHGSYEQFF	TGTGCCAGCAGACACGGGAGCTATGAGCAGTTCTTC
TRBJ2-4	.	TRBV13	15	.	CASSSGTGELVVQYF	TGTGCCAGCAGCTCCGGGACGGGGGAGCTCGTGGTTCAGTACTTC
TRBJ1-6	few	TRBV6-1	15	.	CASSEVQGRNSPLHF	TGTGCCAGCAGTGAAGTGCAGGGTAGAAATTCACCCCTCCACTTT
TRBJ1-1	many	TRBV29-1	15	.	CSGTSGWGMNTEAFF	TGCAGCGGCACGAGCGGGTGGGGCATGAACACTGAAGCTTTCTTT
TRBJ1-1	few	TRBV20-1	15	.	CSARVPRHLNTEAFF	TGCAGTGCTAGAGTGCCCCGACACCTGAACACTGAAGCTTTCTTT
TRBJ2-7	.	TRBV25-1	12	.	CASSDGYYEQYF	TGTGCCAGCAGTGATGGCTACTACGAGCAGTACTTC
TRBJ2-7	.	TRBV6-2/TRBV6-3	15	TRBD1	CASRPARTGVYEQYF	TGTGCCAGCAGACCCGCCCGGACAGGGGTTTACGAGCAGTACTTC
TRBJ1-6	.	TRBV6-1	17	TRBD1	CASSPDRGRRYNSPLHF	TGTGCCAGCAGTCCGGACAGGGGGCGTCGTTATAATTCACCCCTCCACTTT
TRBJ2-5	.	TRBV25-1	14	TRBD1	CASSTQGARGTQYF	TGTGCCAGCAGTACCCAGGGGGCGCGAGGGACCCAGTACTTC
TRBJ2-3	.	TRBV6-5	17	TRBD1	CASSYSPNRGKKDTQYF	TGTGCCAGCAGTTACTCGCCAAACAGGGGGAAAAAGGATACGCAGTATTTT
TRBJ1-2	.	TRBV20-1	14	.	CSATIGTGNYGYTF	TGCAGTGCTACAATTGGGACTGGAAACTATGGCTACACCTTC
TRBJ2-2	.	TRBV19	16	.	CASTSSAGKILGELFF	TGTGCCAGTACCTCCAGTGCAGGGAAGATTTTGGGGGAGCTGTTTTTT
TRBJ2-6	few	TRBV6-1	17	TRBD1	CASSPGTGFSGANVLTF	TGTGCCAGCAGCCCCGGGACAGGGTTCTCTGGGGCCAACGTCCTGACTTTC
TRBJ2-6	few	TRBV6-2/TRBV6-3	16	.	CASSYGRSSGANVLTF	TGTGCCAGCAGTTACGGACGCTCGTCTGGGGCCAACGTCCTGACTTTC
TRBJ2-5	many	TRBV11-2	17	TRBD2	CASSLREGRGFGETQYF	TGTGCCAGCAGCTTAAGGGAGGGAAGGGGATTTGGAGAGACCCAGTACTTC
TRBJ2-3	few	TRBV20-1	13	.	CSARDTATDTQYF	TGCAGTGCTCGGGACACAGCCACAGATACGCAGTATTTT
TRBJ2-3	few	TRBV24-1	14	TRBD2	CATASSGSTDTQYF	TGTGCCACCGCATCTAGCGGAAGCACAGATACGCAGTATTTT
TRBJ2-1	once	TRBV6-1	16	.	CASTPRVLTGDNEQFF	TGTGCCAGCACCCCGCGGGTCCTAACGGGCGATAATGAGCAGTTCTTC
TRBJ2-5	.	TRBV20-1	15	TRBD2	CSAILAGGRWETQYF	TGCAGTGCTATTCTAGCGGGAGGAAGGTGGGAGACCCAGTACTTC
TRBJ2-7	.	TRBV5-1	15	TRBD1	CASSGGTGNSYEQYF	TGCGCCAGCAGCGGGGGGACAGGGAATTCCTACGAGCAGTACTTC
TRBJ2-2	few	TRBV9	14	.	CASSERPNTGELFF	TGTGCCAGCAGCGAGCGACCGAACACCGGGGAGCTGTTTTTT
TRBJ2-1	few	TRBV20-1	13	.	CSARDVPSGEQFF	TGCAGTGCTAGAGATGTACCCTCGGGTGAGCAGTTCTTC
TRBJ2-2	.	TRBV2	15	TRBD1	CASRGTGINTGELFF	TGTGCCAGCAGGGGGACAGGGATAAACACCGGGGAGCTGTTTTTT
TRBJ2-5	few	TRBV12-3/TRBV12-4	16	.	CASSLGPGSAGETQYF	TGTGCCAGCAGTTTAGGCCCGGGAAGCGCCGGGGAGACCCAGTACTTC
TRBJ2-1	.	TRBV6-2/TRBV6-3	14	.	CASSYLFGTNEQFF	TGTGCCAGCAGTTATCTTTTCGGGACCAATGAGCAGTTCTTC
TRBJ2-7	.	TRBV6-6	11	.	CAIQGPYEQYF	TGTGCCATACAGGGCCCCTACGAGCAGTACTTC
TRBJ1-1	.	TRBV5-1	14	.	CASTRGGYDTEAFF	TGCGCCAGCACACGGGGGGGTTATGACACTGAAGCTTTCTTT
TRBJ2-1	many	TRBV5-1	15	TRBD2	CASSHGLADYNEQFF	TGCGCCAGCAGCCATGGACTAGCGGACTACAATGAGCAGTTCTTC
TRBJ2-1	many	TRBV5-1	15	.	CASSLVAEGYNEQFF	TGCGCCAGCAGCTTGGTGGCGGAGGGGTACAATGAGCAGTTCTTC
TRBJ2-7	few	TRBV29-1	14	TRBD2	CSVVQGLGSYEQYF	TGCAGCGTTGTCCAAGGACTAGGATCATACGAGCAGTACTTC
TRBJ2-3	.	TRBV10-3	13	.	CAIEGSDTDTQYF	TGTGCCATCGAGGGCAGCGACACAGATACGCAGTATTTT
TRBJ2-3	few	TRBV7-2	16	TRBD2	CASSRNPQRGTDTQYF	TGTGCCAGCAGCCGCAACCCCCAGCGGGGGACAGATACGCAGTATTTT
TRBJ2-7	.	TRBV6-6	13	.	CASRRTFPYEQYF	TGTGCCAGCAGAAGGACTTTCCCCTACGAGCAGTACTTC
TRBJ2-3	few	TRBV7-2	13	TRBD2	CASKTSGPDTQYF	TGTGCCAGCAAGACTAGCGGGCCGGATACGCAGTATTTT
TRBJ2-7	.	TRBV7-6	17	TRBD2	CASSSLRWASGAYEQYF	TGTGCCAGCAGCTCTCTACGGTGGGCTAGCGGAGCCTACGAGCAGTACTTC
TRBJ1-1	.	TRBV10-2	13	.	CASSRASNTEAFF	TGCGCCAGCAGTCGGGCTTCGAACACTGAAGCTTTCTTT
TRBJ2-1	.	TRBV5-1	11	.	CASSRNGEQFF	TGCGCCAGCAGTAGGAACGGTGAGCAGTTCTTC
TRBJ1-1	few	TRBV5-1	14	.	CASSFGPVNTEAFF	TGCGCCAGCAGCTTCGGACCGGTGAACACTGAAGCTTTCTTT
TRBJ2-6	few	TRBV12-3/TRBV12-4	17	TRBD1	CASRAGQGLSGANVLTF	TGTGCCAGCAGAGCGGGACAGGGCCTCTCTGGGGCCAACGTCCTGACTTTC
TRBJ2-1	.	TRBV2	13	.	CASSEASGFWTLF	TGTGCCAGCAGTGAAGCATCTGGCTTTTGGACTCTTTTC
TRBJ1-1	.	TRBV6-2/TRBV6-3	13	.	CASSYTVVEEAFF	TGTGCCAGCAGTTACACGGTTGTGGAAGAAGCTTTCTTT
TRBJ2-7	few	TRBV4-2	15	.	CASSQDPGGYYEQYF	TGTGCCAGCAGCCAAGACCCCGGTGGGTACTACGAGCAGTACTTC
TRBJ2-5	few	TRBV5-1	16	TRBD2	CASSLGASGRRETQYF	TGCGCCAGCAGCTTGGGGGCTAGCGGGAGAAGAGAGACCCAGTACTTC
TRBJ2-7	.	TRBV20-1	17	TRBD2	CSARALFGLAGVYEQYF	TGCAGTGCTAGAGCCCTGTTTGGACTAGCGGGAGTCTACGAGCAGTACTTC
TRBJ2-1	.	TRBV5-1	14	TRBD2	CASSLRTSQSEQFF	TGCGCCAGCAGCTTGCGGACTAGCCAGAGTGAGCAGTTCTTC